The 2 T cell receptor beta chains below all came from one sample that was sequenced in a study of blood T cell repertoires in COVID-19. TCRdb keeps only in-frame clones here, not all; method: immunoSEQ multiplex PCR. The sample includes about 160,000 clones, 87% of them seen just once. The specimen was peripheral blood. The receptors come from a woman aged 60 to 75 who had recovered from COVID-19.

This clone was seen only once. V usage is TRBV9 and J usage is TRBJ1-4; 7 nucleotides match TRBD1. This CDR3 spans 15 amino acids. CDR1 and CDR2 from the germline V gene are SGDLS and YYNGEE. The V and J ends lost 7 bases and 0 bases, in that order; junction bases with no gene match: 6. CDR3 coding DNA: TGTGCCAGCGGAAACAGGGGCTCAACTAATGAAAAACTGTTTTTT. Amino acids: CASGNRGSTNEKLFF. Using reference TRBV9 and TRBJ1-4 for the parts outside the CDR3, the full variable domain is DSGVTQTPKHLITATGQRVTLRCSPRSGDLSVYWYQQSLDQGLQFLIQYYNGEERAKGNILERFSAQQFPDLHSELNLSSLELGDSALYFCASGNRGSTNEKLFFGSGTQLSVL.

The CDR3 nucleotides are TGCGCCAGCAGCACCCGACAGGGTCTTTTCTACGAGCAGTACTTC. Amino acids: CASSTRQGLFYEQYF. The chain employs TRBV5-1 and TRBJ2-7; 7 bases align to TRBD1. Germline V gene data show CDR1 as SGHRS and CDR2 as YFSETQ. V lost 4 bases, J lost 3 bases, and 10 bases stayed unmatched. CDR3 length: 15 amino acids.